A single sample is the source of the 10 T cell receptor beta chains below, sequenced in a study of brain metastases from non-small cell lung cancer. Libraries were prepared by immunoSEQ multiplex PCR; TCRdb keeps only in-frame clonotypes and omits some of them. The profile shows some 7,700 clones, just under 85% of them singletons. The sequenced sample consisted of primary lung tumor tissue. The origin of the receptors is a donor aged 40 or older with non-small cell lung cancer.

The CDR3 nucleotides are TGCAGCGTTGTCCTCTCGAACACCTACGAGCAGTACTTC. Translated, it gives CSVVLSNTYEQYF. The chain carries TRBV29-1 and TRBJ2-7; unclear D gene. The CDR3 length is 13 residues. With 4 bases removed from V and 2 bases from J, the gap between germline ends came to 12 bases. Per the germline V gene, CDR1 is SQVTM and CDR2 is ANQGSEA.

This chain links TRBV7-9 with TRBJ2-1; TRBD2 might be the D (6 bases). The CDR3 has 12 amino acids. Germline V CDR1 and CDR2: SEHNR, FQNEAQ (reference sequence). Trimming shortened V by 5 bases and J by 8 bases, and 10 bases separated the two germline ends. This CDR3 reads CASSLEGYEQFF. CDR3 coding DNA: TGTGCCAGCAGCCTGGAGGGCTATGAGCAGTTCTTC.

The genes are TRBV18 and TRBJ1-3; D possibly corresponds to TRBD1 (5 bases). V lost 0 bases and J lost 4, with 13 bases in between. Germline CDR1 reads KGHSH; CDR2 reads LQKENI. The CDR3 consists of 16 residues. This CDR3 reads CASSPPGAGTGNTIYF. For the CDR3, the DNA is TGTGCCAGCTCACCACCGGGCGCAGGGACCGGAAACACCATATATTTT.

This clone was detected once. The rearrangement links TRBV25-1 to TRBJ1-1; 8 positions agree with TRBD1. Germline assignment: CDR1 MGHDK and CDR2 SYGVNS. The J segment lost 1 base and the V segment lost 5 bases, leaving 6 bases of the junction unmatched. There are 15 residues in the CDR3. CDR3 sequence reads: CASSRQGAANTEAFF. DNA for the CDR3: TGTGCCAGCAGTCGGCAGGGGGCTGCGAACACTGAAGCTTTCTTT.

This chain joins TRBV3-1 (or the pseudogene TRBV3-2) and TRBJ1-6; 9 nucleotides align to TRBD1. J gave up 8 bases and V 2 bases, and 10 bases lay outside the gene matches. The length of the CDR3 is 17 residues. CDR1 and CDR2 from the germline V gene are LGHDT and YNNKEL (reference sequence). CDR3 in DNA: TGTGCCAGCAGCCAATTATGGACAGGGGTGATGGATTCACCCCTCCACTTT. It yields the protein CASSQLWTGVMDSPLHF.

Comments on this clone: The sample has other DNA sequences that encode this CDR3 too. The genes are TRBV9 and TRBJ2-2; maybe TRBD1 (5 bases). The CDR3 has 17 residues. Germline lookup yields CDR1 SGDLS and CDR2 YYNGEE. The V gene lost 1 base and the J gene lost 1 base, with 14 bases spanning the gap. The CDR3 region has the DNA TGTGCCAGCAGCGTAACGTCCAGGGCCGTGAACACCGGGGAGCTGTTTTTT. Translated, it gives CASSVTSRAVNTGELFF.

The rearrangement links TRBV12-3 or TRBV12-4 to TRBJ2-7, with D perhaps matching TRBD2 (5 bases). Trimming cost V 4 bases and J 4 bases, with 8 bases left between them. The length of the CDR3 is 12 residues. This CDR3 is CASSSGYYEQYF. CDR3 sequence (DNA): TGTGCCAGCAGTTCGGGGTATTACGAGCAGTACTTC.

This chain links TRBV5-4 with TRBJ2-1; TRBD2 aligns across 8 bases. Germline assignment: CDR1 SGHNT and CDR2 YYREEE (reference sequence). The junction had 4 bases not matched to a gene; V was cut back by 4 bases and J by 4 bases. CDR3 length equals 14 residues. CDR3 sequence (DNA): TGTGCCAGCAGCCCAGCGGGGGAATACAATGAGCAGTTCTTC. This sequence encodes CASSPAGEYNEQFF.

Notes on this clone: Other DNA sequences within the sample encode an identical CDR3. V is TRBV25-1 and J is TRBJ2-1; 7 nucleotides agree with TRBD1. The germline gives CDR1 MGHDK, CDR2 SYGVNS. Losses at the gene ends were 5 bases for V and 6 bases for J; bases not matched to a gene: 10. This CDR3 comprises 15 residues. Here the CDR3 reads CASSSSGTVSNEQFF. The CDR3 bases are TGTGCCAGCAGTTCCTCCGGGACAGTGAGCAATGAGCAGTTCTTC. The variable domain in full, with the rest retrieved from reference TRBV25-1 and TRBJ2-1, is EADIYQTPRYLVIGTGKKITLECSQTMGHDKMYWYQQDPGMELHLIHYSYGVNSTEKGDLSSESTVSRIRTEHFPLTLESARPSHTSQYLCASSSSGTVSNEQFFGPGTRLTVL.

V is TRBV2 and J is TRBJ2-3, with D perhaps matching TRBD2 (6 bases). V gave up 4 bases and J gave up 3 bases, with 14 bases separating them. The CDR3 loop spans 15 amino acids. Germline V CDR1 and CDR2: SNHLY, FYNNEI. CDR3 bases: TGTGCCAGCAGTGTCGGAGGGGCCTTAACAGATACGCAGTATTTT. This sequence encodes CASSVGGALTDTQYF.